This entry concerns a single T cell receptor (beta chain). The source of the sample is a study of blood T cell repertoires in COVID-19. As for the study in general: Researchers got acute and convalescent COVID-19 samples from the United States, Italy and Spain.

Germline assignment: CDR1 LNHDA and CDR2 SQIVND (reference sequence). The CDR3 totals 15 residues. The trim removed 0 bases at V and 8 bases at J, leaving 5 bases unmatched. Method: immunoSEQ multiplex PCR; TCRdb's copy keeps in-frame clones and lacks some. The sample has under 200,000 clones, more than 75% seen once. V gene TRBV19 combines with J gene TRBJ2-4, with 9 bases aligning to TRBD1. The sequence was obtained from a man aged 35 to 55 with active or convalescent COVID-19. Sequencing was carried out using peripheral blood. In nucleotides, the CDR3 is TGTGCCAGTAGTATAGAGGGACAGGGAAGCGACATTCAGTACTTC. Translated, it gives CASSIEGQGSDIQYF.